The 10 T cell receptor beta chains given below trace back to one sample, sequenced in a study of shared clonotypes between healthy human individuals. Libraries were prepared by immunoSEQ multiplex PCR; TCRdb keeps only in-frame clonotypes and omits some of them. The table records roughly 1,500,000 clones, about 98% of them present only once. Sample: naive CD4+ T cells sorted from blood. The sample's subset: CD45RA+ positively selected. These receptor sequences come from a man aged 25-45 years in good health.

Concerning this clone itself: This specimen includes other DNA sequences encoding the same CDR3. This chain joins TRBV28 and TRBJ1-2; D is ambiguous. Germline loops: CDR1 MDHEN, CDR2 SYDVKM. The CDR3 loop spans 12 amino acids. Trimming removed 3 bases from V and 3 bases from J, with 5 bases in between. The CDR3 DNA reads TGTGCCAGCAGTTTGCGGGACTATGGCTACACCTTC. Translation: CASSLRDYGYTF.

This rearrangement joins TRBV5-1 to TRBJ2-5; no clear D gene. Trimming removed 0 bases at V and 8 bases at J, with 11 bases between. CDR1 SGHRS and CDR2 YFSETQ come from the germline V gene. CDR3 size: 13 residues. The CDR3 DNA follows: TGCGCCAGCAGCTTGGCCGAGTCCTATACCCAGTACTTC. Translating it yields CASSLAESYTQYF.

This clone appeared a single time. The junction departs from germline at one end; a sequencing error may be responsible. The chain recombines TRBV29-1 with TRBJ1-2; D is unclear. Germline CDR1 SQVTM, CDR2 ANQGSEA. This CDR3 has 12 amino acids. The CDR3: CSVGIFDYSYTF. DNA for the CDR3: TGCAGCGTTGGAATCTTCGACTATAGCTACACCTTC.

The V gene is TRBV7-2, the J gene TRBJ2-1, with D perhaps TRBD2 (5 bases). Germline V lookup: CDR1 SGHTA, CDR2 FQGNSA. The CDR3 has 13 amino acids. V lost 7 bases to trimming and J lost 2 bases, with 9 bases between them. The CDR3 DNA reads TGTGCCAGCAAGGGAGTCCCCTACAATGAGCAGTTCTTC. It encodes CASKGVPYNEQFF.

The rearrangement joins TRBV6-1 to TRBJ1-5; TRBD1 agrees at 8 bases. Losses at the gene ends were 8 bases for V and 2 bases for J; bases not matched to a gene: 8. The CDR3 consists of 15 residues. The germline V gene has CDR1 MNHNS and CDR2 SASEGT. DNA for the CDR3: TGTGCCAGCGGTCTGGGCAGGGGGCGCAATCAGCCCCAGCATTTT. Encoded protein: CASGLGRGRNQPQHF.

The V call is TRBV5-4, the J call TRBJ2-5; the match to TRBD2 covers 10 bases. Per the germline V gene, CDR1 is SGHNT and CDR2 is YYREEE (reference sequence). The junction had 3 bases not matched to a gene; V was cut back by 3 bases and J by 1 base. The CDR3 has 15 residues. The CDR3 loop reads CASSSKREGQETQYF. CDR3 coding DNA: TGTGCCAGCAGCTCTAAGCGGGAGGGCCAAGAGACCCAGTACTTC.

The gene calls are TRBV5-6 and TRBJ1-2, with 10 nucleotides matching TRBD1. The V gene end was trimmed by 2 bases and the J gene end by 1 base; junction bases not matched to a gene: 8. The CDR3 consists of 17 residues. CDR1 is SGHDT, CDR2 YYEEEE, per germline. The CDR3 protein is CASSFGDRGLVNYGYTF. CDR3 sequence (DNA): TGTGCCAGCAGCTTTGGGGACAGGGGCCTTGTTAACTATGGCTACACCTTC. Full variable domain (outside the CDR3, taken from reference TRBV5-6 and TRBJ1-2): DAGVTQSPTHLIKTRGQQVTLRCSPKSGHDTVSWYQQALGQGPQFIFQYYEEEERQRGNFPDRFSGHQFPNYSSELNVNALLLGDSALYLCASSFGDRGLVNYGYTFGSGTRLTVV.

This clone is a singleton in its sample. The chain carries TRBV5-4 and TRBJ2-7, with D possibly being TRBD2 (6 bases). Between the trimmed V and J ends, which lost 4 bases and 0 bases, there was a span of 11 bases. This CDR3 has 14 residues. The V gene's germline CDR1 is SGHNT and CDR2 YYREEE (reference sequence). The CDR3 is CASSPDYSSYEQYF. The CDR3 DNA follows: TGTGCCAGCAGCCCGGACTATAGCTCCTACGAGCAGTACTTC. The full variable domain, completed using reference TRBV5-4 and TRBJ2-7, is ETGVTQSPTHLIKTRGQQVTLRCSSQSGHNTVSWYQQALGQGPQFIFQYYREEENGRGNFPPRFSGLQFPNYSSELNVNALELDDSALYLCASSPDYSSYEQYFGPGTRLTVT.

The chain recombines TRBV11-2 with TRBJ1-5; D is uncertain. Trimming stripped 4 bases from V and 0 bases from J, with 19 bases between. This CDR3 spans 18 amino acids. Germline V gene data show CDR1 as SGHAT and CDR2 as FQNNGV. CDR3 loop: CASSSTSVRVNSNQPQHF. The CDR3 DNA reads as TGTGCCAGCAGCTCGACCTCTGTACGAGTAAATAGCAATCAGCCCCAGCATTTT.

Comment on this clone: Other nucleotide sequences in the sample specify the same CDR3. The DNA of the CDR3 is TGTGCCAGCAGCACGACAGGGAGGGCGAACTATGGCTACACCTTC. Its translation is CASSTTGRANYGYTF. V and J are TRBV6-5 and TRBJ1-2, with 7 nucleotides matching TRBD1. CDR1 is MNHEY, CDR2 SVGAGI, per germline. This CDR3 spans 15 amino acids. The junction had 9 bases not matched to a gene; V was cut back by 6 bases and J by 2 bases.